The source of this TCR beta chain is a study of cytomegalovirus exposure and HLA in healthy donors. For the study at large: As released early, the data held 80 million to 90 million unique TCRs from HLA-typed donors.

With 7 bases clipped from V and 8 bases from J, the junction kept 18 bases outside the gene matches. The CDR3 covers 16 residues. The germline gives CDR1 MNHEY, CDR2 SMNVEV (reference sequence). Study-wide results and limits: The classifier was said to identify cytomegalovirus status with high specificity and sensitivity.

About this clone: The target antigen is unknown.

The PCR used 60 Vbeta and 13 Jbeta primers. Profiled with immunoSEQ multiplex PCR; TCRdb holds only in-frame clones, not every one. The data hold about 200,000 clones, with 79% observed a single time. This clonotype was obtained from a woman aged 30 to 39 in good health and CMV-seropositive. The specimen was PBMCs. The chain combines TRBV27 with TRBJ2-7; 9 bases are a match to TRBD2. The DNA of the CDR3 is TGTGCCAGCACCCACTTAGCGGGAGCGGCCTTTGATAAGCAGTACTTC. This sequence encodes CASTHLAGAAFDKQYF.